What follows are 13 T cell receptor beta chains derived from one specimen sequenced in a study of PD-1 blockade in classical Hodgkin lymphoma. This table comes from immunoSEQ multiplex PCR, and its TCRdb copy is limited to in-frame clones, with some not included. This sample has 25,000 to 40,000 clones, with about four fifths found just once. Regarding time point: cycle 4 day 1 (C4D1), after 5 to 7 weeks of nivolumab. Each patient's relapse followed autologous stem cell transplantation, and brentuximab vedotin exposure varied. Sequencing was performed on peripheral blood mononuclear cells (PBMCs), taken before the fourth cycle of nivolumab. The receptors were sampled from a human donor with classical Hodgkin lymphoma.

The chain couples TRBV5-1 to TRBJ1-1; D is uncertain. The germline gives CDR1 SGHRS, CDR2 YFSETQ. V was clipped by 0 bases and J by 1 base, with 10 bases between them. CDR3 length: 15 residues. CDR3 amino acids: CASSLALGTNTEAFF. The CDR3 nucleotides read TGCGCCAGCAGCTTGGCCTTGGGCACGAACACTGAAGCTTTCTTT.

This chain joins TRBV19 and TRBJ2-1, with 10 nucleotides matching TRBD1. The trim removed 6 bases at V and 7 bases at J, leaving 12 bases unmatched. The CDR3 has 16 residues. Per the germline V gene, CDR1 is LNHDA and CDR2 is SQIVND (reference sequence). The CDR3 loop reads CASRTNDRGQGNEQFF. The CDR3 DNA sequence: TGTGCCAGTAGAACAAACGACAGGGGGCAAGGGAATGAGCAGTTCTTC.

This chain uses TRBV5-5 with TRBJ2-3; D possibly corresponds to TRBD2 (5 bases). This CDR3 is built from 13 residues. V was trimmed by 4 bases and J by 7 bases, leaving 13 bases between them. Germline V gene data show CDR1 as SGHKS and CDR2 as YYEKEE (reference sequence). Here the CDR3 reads CASSVRSGHTQYF. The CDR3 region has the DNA TGTGCCAGCAGCGTCCGGAGCGGACATACGCAGTATTTT.

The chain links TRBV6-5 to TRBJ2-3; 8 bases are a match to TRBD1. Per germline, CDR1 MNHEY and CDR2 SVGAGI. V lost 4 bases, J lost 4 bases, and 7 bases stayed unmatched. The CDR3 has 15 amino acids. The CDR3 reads CASSWTGPWPDTQYF. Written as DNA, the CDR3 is TGTGCCAGCAGTTGGACAGGGCCGTGGCCAGATACGCAGTATTTT.

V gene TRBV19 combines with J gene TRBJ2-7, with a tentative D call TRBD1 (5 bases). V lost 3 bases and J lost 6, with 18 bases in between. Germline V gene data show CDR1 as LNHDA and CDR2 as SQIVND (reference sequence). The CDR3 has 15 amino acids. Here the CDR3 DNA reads TGTGCCAGTAGTATTTCCGGACATGCAACGGGCGAGCAGTACTTC. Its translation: CASSISGHATGEQYF.

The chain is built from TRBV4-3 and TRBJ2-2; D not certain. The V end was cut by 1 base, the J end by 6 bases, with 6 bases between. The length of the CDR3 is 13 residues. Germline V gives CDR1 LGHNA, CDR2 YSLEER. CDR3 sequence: CASSQGFAGELFF. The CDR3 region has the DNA TGCGCCAGCAGCCAAGGGTTCGCCGGGGAGCTGTTTTTT.

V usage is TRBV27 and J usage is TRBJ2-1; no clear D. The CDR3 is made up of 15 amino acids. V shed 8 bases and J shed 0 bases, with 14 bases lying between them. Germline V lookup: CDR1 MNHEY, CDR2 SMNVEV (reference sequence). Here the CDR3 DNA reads TGTGCCAGCTGTGATGGACCGAGCTCCTACAATGAGCAGTTCTTC. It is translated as CASCDGPSSYNEQFF.

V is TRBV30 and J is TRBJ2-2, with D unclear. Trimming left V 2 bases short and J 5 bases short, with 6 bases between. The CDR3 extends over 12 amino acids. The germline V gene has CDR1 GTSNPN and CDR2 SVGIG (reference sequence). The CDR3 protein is CAWSRTTGELFF. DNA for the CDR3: TGTGCCTGGAGTAGAACAACCGGGGAGCTGTTTTTT.

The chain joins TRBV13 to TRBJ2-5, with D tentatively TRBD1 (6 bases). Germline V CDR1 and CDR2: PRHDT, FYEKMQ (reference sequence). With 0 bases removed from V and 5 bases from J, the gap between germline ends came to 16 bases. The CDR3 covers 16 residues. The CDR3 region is CASSLGWGGGLETQYF. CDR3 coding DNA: TGTGCCAGCAGCTTAGGGTGGGGTGGGGGCTTGGAGACCCAGTACTTC.

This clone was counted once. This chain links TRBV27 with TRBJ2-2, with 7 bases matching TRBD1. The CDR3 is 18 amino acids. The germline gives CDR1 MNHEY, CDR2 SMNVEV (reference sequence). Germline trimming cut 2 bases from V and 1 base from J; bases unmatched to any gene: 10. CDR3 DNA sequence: TGTGCCAGCAGTTTAGCCAGGGGACAGAACCTGAACACCGGGGAGCTGTTTTTT. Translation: CASSLARGQNLNTGELFF.

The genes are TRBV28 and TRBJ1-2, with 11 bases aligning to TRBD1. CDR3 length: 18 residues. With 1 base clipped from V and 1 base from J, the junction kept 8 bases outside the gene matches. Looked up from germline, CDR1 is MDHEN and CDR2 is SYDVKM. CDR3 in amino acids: CASSLSRTGGRFNYGYTF. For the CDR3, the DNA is TGTGCCAGCAGTTTATCTAGGACAGGGGGCAGGTTTAACTATGGCTACACCTTC.

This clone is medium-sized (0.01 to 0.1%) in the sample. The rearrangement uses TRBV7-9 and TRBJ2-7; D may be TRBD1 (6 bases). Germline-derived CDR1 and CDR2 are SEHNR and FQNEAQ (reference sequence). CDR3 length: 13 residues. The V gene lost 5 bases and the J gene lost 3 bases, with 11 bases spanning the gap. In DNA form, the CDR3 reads TGTGCCAGCAGCCCGGGACATCTCTACGAGCAGTACGTC. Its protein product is CASSPGHLYEQYV.

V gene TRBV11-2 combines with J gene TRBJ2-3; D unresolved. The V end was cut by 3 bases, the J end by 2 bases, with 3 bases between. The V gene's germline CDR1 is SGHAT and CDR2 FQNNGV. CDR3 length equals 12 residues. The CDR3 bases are TGTGCCAGCAGCTTCTCCACAGATACGCAGTATTTT. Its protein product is CASSFSTDTQYF.